Presented here are 30 T cell receptor beta chains from one specimen sequenced in a study of T cells after yellow fever vaccination. From the 5' RACE reads, TCRdb called clonotypes with MiXCR, one entry per CDR3 protein. The sample shows hundreds of thousands of distinct CDR3 sequences, about 19% of them seen only once. The sequencing used PBMCs, collected before the yellow fever booster vaccination. The receptors derive from a man aged 18 to 30 who received the YFV17D yellow fever vaccine.

In this sample, this clonotype turned up a few times. V is TRBV4-2 and J is TRBJ1-1; TRBD1 might be the D (6 bases). The length of the CDR3 is 16 residues. CDR1 and CDR2 (germline): LGHNA, YNFKEQ. Trimming shortened V by 6 bases and J by 4 bases, and 21 bases separated the two germline ends. The CDR3 is CASSMAGARIGTEAFF. DNA of the CDR3: TGTGCCAGCAGTATGGCGGGGGCGAGGATAGGCACTGAAGCTTTCTTT.

This clonotype was seen only a few times. The genes are TRBV5-1 and TRBJ1-2; D is unresolved. Deletions cut 0 bases from V and 1 base from J, with 16 bases between. The CDR3 totals 17 residues. CDR1 is SGHRS, CDR2 YFSETQ, per germline. The CDR3 sequence is CASSLGFFVDGNYGYTF. The CDR3 nucleotides are TGCGCCAGCAGCTTGGGGTTTTTTGTGGACGGTAACTATGGCTACACCTTC.

This clonotype turned up a few times. The J gene is TRBJ1-6, the V gene TRBV12-3 or TRBV12-4; a possible D gene is TRBD1 (6 bases). This CDR3 comprises 14 residues. V gave up 6 bases and J gave up 13 bases, with 19 bases separating them. The chain's CDR3 is CASRSTGFSPPLHF. The DNA for the CDR3 is TGTGCCAGCAGGTCGACAGGCTTCTCTCCCCCCCTCCACTTT.

The table lists this clonotype with a few counts. V is TRBV28 and J is TRBJ2-2; D gene uncertain. CDR3 length: 17 residues. Germline CDR1 MDHEN, CDR2 SYDVKM. Trimming pared 6 bases from V and 0 bases from J, leaving 17 bases between. In DNA, the CDR3 is TGTGCCAGCAGCCACCTTTGGGGTAGGGCGAACACCGGGGAGCTGTTTTTT. Translating it yields CASSHLWGRANTGELFF.

The chain carries TRBV30 and TRBJ1-1; 7 bases are shared with TRBD1. Germline-derived CDR1 and CDR2 are GTSNPN and SVGIG (reference sequence). The CDR3 is 14 amino acids. With V trimmed by 2 bases and J by 1 base, 4 bases remained unmatched. The CDR3 reads CAWSTGQANTEAFF. In nucleotides, the CDR3 is TGTGCCTGGAGTACAGGACAGGCGAACACTGAAGCTTTCTTT.

This clonotype occurred a few times. The chain combines TRBV6-2 or TRBV6-3 with TRBJ2-7; the D gene could be TRBD1 or TRBD2 (6 bases each). Germline CDR1 is MNHEY and CDR2 is SVGEGT. The CDR3 loop spans 13 amino acids. The germline V and J ends were trimmed by 6 bases and 4 bases, with 13 bases remaining between them. Written as DNA, the CDR3 is TGTGCCAGCAGAGGGGGGATAGAATACGAGCAGTACTTC. It translates to CASRGGIEYEQYF.

This clonotype was seen a handful of times. The V gene is TRBV29-1, the J gene TRBJ2-1; TRBD2 aligns across 7 bases. This CDR3 region has 10 residues. Germline CDR1 and CDR2: SQVTM and ANQGSEA. Unmatched junction bases numbered 6, after V lost 7 bases and J lost 12 bases. The CDR3 region has the DNA TGCAGCGGAGGACCGGGGGGGCAGTTCTTC. Encoded protein: CSGGPGGQFF.

The V and J genes are TRBV13 and TRBJ2-1; D possibly corresponds to TRBD1 (6 bases). V was trimmed by 8 bases and J by 6 bases, leaving 14 bases between them. Looked up from germline, CDR1 is PRHDT and CDR2 is FYEKMQ (reference sequence). There are 13 residues in the CDR3. The DNA for the CDR3 is TGTGCCAGCCCCACAGGGTCGGCCAATGAGCAGTTCTTC. This encodes CASPTGSANEQFF.

The chain uses TRBV4-2 and TRBJ1-2; TRBD1 agrees at 12 bases. Germline assignment: CDR1 LGHNA and CDR2 YNFKEQ. CDR3 length: 16 amino acids. V lost 0 bases and J lost 8; bases outside the gene matches: 7. The CDR3 nucleotides are TGTGCCAGCAGCCAAGACCGGGACAGGGGGCGCGGGGGCTACACCTTC. Translating gives CASSQDRDRGRGGYTF.

Only a few counts were recorded for this clonotype. The CDR3 loop reads CASSQARGGRGPQHF. CDR3 nucleotide sequence: TGCGCCAGCAGCCAAGCCAGGGGTGGACGGGGGCCCCAGCATTTT. The chain has TRBV4-3 and TRBJ1-5, with D possibly TRBD1 on 6 matching bases. CDR1 and CDR2 from the germline V gene are LGHNA and YSLEER. This CDR3 is 15 amino acids long. Trimming cost V 1 base and J 9 bases, with 16 bases left between them.

This clonotype was picked up a small number of times. The chain uses TRBV7-9 and TRBJ2-1; weak D call: TRBD1 (6 bases). This CDR3 contains 15 residues. Deletions cut 8 bases from V and 0 bases from J, with 14 bases between. CDR1 and CDR2 from the germline V gene are SEHNR and FQNEAQ (reference sequence). The CDR3 DNA reads TGTGCCAGCCGACAGGCGCTAAGCTCCTACAATGAGCAGTTCTTC. This sequence encodes CASRQALSSYNEQFF.

The chain carries TRBV16 and TRBJ2-7; 12 bases are a match to TRBD1. CDR1 is KGHSY, CDR2 FQNENV, per germline. The CDR3 runs 15 residues. J gave up 6 bases and V 2 bases, and 5 bases lay outside the gene matches. CDR3 loop: CASSQRGQGASEQYV. The CDR3 DNA sequence: TGTGCCAGCAGCCAACGGGGACAGGGGGCTAGCGAGCAGTACGTC.

The chain has TRBV6-2 or TRBV6-3 and TRBJ1-2; 10 bases agree with TRBD1. V lost 2 bases and J lost 5; bases outside the gene matches: 2. This CDR3 has 14 amino acids. The V gene's germline CDR1 is MNHEY and CDR2 SVGEGT. In nucleotides, the CDR3 is TGTGCCAGCAGTTACGGACAGGGGGTATATGGCTACACCTTC. Its translation: CASSYGQGVYGYTF.

V is TRBV19 and J is TRBJ2-5, with TRBD1 as a possible D gene (6 bases). Trimming pared 5 bases from V and 0 bases from J, leaving 16 bases between. Germline V gene sequence: CDR1 LNHDA, CDR2 SQIVND (reference sequence). The CDR3 contains 16 residues. Here the CDR3 DNA reads TGTGCCAGTAGTGTAACCCGGACAGCAGACCAAGAGACCCAGTACTTC. Translation gives CASSVTRTADQETQYF.

This clonotype was seen more than once but under ten times. The gene calls are TRBV7-2 and TRBJ2-1; D call uncertain. V shed 8 bases and J shed 3 bases, with 17 bases lying between them. Germline CDR1 is SGHTA and CDR2 is FQGNSA. CDR3 size: 15 residues. CDR3 in amino acids: CASALSVADYNEQFF. CDR3 nucleotides: TGTGCCAGCGCACTAAGCGTGGCAGACTACAATGAGCAGTTCTTC.

The chain carries TRBV29-1 and TRBJ2-6; D is uncertain. Trimming stripped 4 bases from V and 1 base from J, with 2 bases between. Germline V gives CDR1 SQVTM, CDR2 ANQGSEA. CDR3 length equals 12 residues. The CDR3 sequence: CSVVSGANVLTF. In DNA, the CDR3 is TGCAGCGTTGTTTCTGGGGCCAACGTCCTGACTTTC.

The chain couples TRBV20-1 to TRBJ2-1; possibly TRBD1 for D (6 bases). The CDR3 covers 16 residues. Per the germline V gene, CDR1 is DFQATT and CDR2 is SNEGSKA (reference sequence). Deletions cut 0 bases from V and 2 bases from J, with 14 bases between. The CDR3 loop reads CSARDIRGSPYNEQFF. The CDR3 DNA reads TGCAGTGCTAGAGACATCAGGGGATCTCCCTACAATGAGCAGTTCTTC.

This sequence joins TRBV4-3 and TRBJ2-1, with a possible D match to TRBD2 (6 bases). V was cut by 0 bases and J by 4 bases, with 16 bases left in between. The CDR3 is made up of 17 amino acids. Germline CDR1 reads LGHNA; CDR2 reads YSLEER. Here the CDR3 reads CASSQDGGSAIYNEQFF. DNA for the CDR3: TGCGCCAGCAGCCAAGACGGAGGGTCAGCGATATACAATGAGCAGTTCTTC.

In its sample, this clonotype was seen a few times. V and J are TRBV7-9 and TRBJ2-5; 13 positions agree with TRBD2. There are 16 residues in the CDR3. Germline V gives CDR1 SEHNR, CDR2 FQNEAQ (reference sequence). V shed 5 bases and J 1 base; nucleotides not matched to a gene: 4. The CDR3 DNA follows: TGTGCCAGCAGCCTAGGACTAGCGGGGGCCCAAGAGACCCAGTACTTC. Translating it yields CASSLGLAGAQETQYF.

The chain employs TRBV24-1 and TRBJ1-4; D not resolved. The germline V and J ends were trimmed by 0 bases and 2 bases, with 12 bases remaining between them. CDR1 is KGHDR and CDR2 is SFDVKD in the germline V gene. The CDR3 spans 17 residues. The CDR3 is CATSDLERVATNEKLFF. The CDR3, as DNA: TGTGCCACCAGTGATTTGGAAAGGGTTGCGACTAATGAAAAACTGTTTTTT.

The V and J genes are TRBV29-1 and TRBJ2-5, with D possibly called TRBD1 or TRBD2 (7 bases each). The V end was cut by 6 bases, the J end by 4 bases, with 18 bases between. Germline values: CDR1 SQVTM, CDR2 ANQGSEA. The CDR3 runs 14 residues. The CDR3 DNA reads as TGCAGCGTGGAGCCCAGGGGGGAGGGAGAGACCCAGTACTTC. This sequence encodes CSVEPRGEGETQYF.

This clonotype has a handful of counts. V gene TRBV6-2 or TRBV6-3 combines with J gene TRBJ2-1; D uncertain. V lost 4 bases and J 3 bases, leaving 7 bases between the germline ends. Per germline, CDR1 MNHEY and CDR2 SVGEGT. CDR3 length: 13 residues. CDR3 region: CASSFRNYNEQFF. CDR3 nucleotides: TGTGCCAGCAGTTTTCGGAACTACAATGAGCAGTTCTTC.

The V gene is TRBV7-2, the J gene TRBJ2-5, with 11 bases matching TRBD2. V gave up 4 bases and J gave up 2 bases; unmatched junction bases: 15. The CDR3 has 19 amino acids. CDR1 is SGHTA and CDR2 is FQGNSA in the germline V gene. CDR3 sequence reads: CASSYHRRVLAGGQETQYF. The CDR3 DNA reads TGTGCCAGCAGCTACCACCGGAGGGTCCTAGCGGGGGGTCAAGAGACCCAGTACTTC.

This clonotype was counted between two and nine times. This sequence joins TRBV6-5 and TRBJ1-5, with D unclear. The germline V and J ends were trimmed by 0 bases and 1 base, with 7 bases remaining between them. Germline CDR1 and CDR2: MNHEY and SVGAGI. This CDR3 has 15 residues. The CDR3 sequence: CASSYSSQSNQPQHF. CDR3 in DNA: TGTGCCAGCAGTTACTCGAGCCAGAGCAATCAGCCCCAGCATTTT.

This clonotype was recorded a few times. This chain uses TRBV7-9 with TRBJ1-5, with D unclear. The germline V gene has CDR1 SEHNR and CDR2 FQNEAQ (reference sequence). V was trimmed by 0 bases and J by 4 bases, leaving 7 bases between them. This CDR3 region has 14 residues. CDR3 sequence (DNA): TGTGCCAGCAGCTTAGCGCCGGGGAATCAGCCCCAGCATTTT. Encoded protein: CASSLAPGNQPQHF.

This clonotype has just a few counts. V usage is TRBV4-3 and J usage is TRBJ1-1; TRBD1 agrees at 10 bases. V shed 0 bases and J 4 bases; nucleotides not matched to a gene: 8. This CDR3 has 17 residues. CDR1 and CDR2 (germline): LGHNA, YSLEER. CDR3 sequence reads: CASSQDMTGGASTEAFF. The CDR3 nucleotides read TGCGCCAGCAGCCAAGATATGACAGGGGGCGCGAGCACTGAAGCTTTCTTT.

There are many counts of this clonotype. The chain has TRBV20-1 and TRBJ2-5, with TRBD1 matching 8 bases. This CDR3 region has 15 residues. Germline V gene lookup returns CDR1 DFQATT and CDR2 SNEGSKA (reference sequence). The ends lost 6 bases at V and 1 base at J; junction bases unmatched: 10. In DNA, the CDR3 is TGCAGTGCCCCGAACAAGGGACAGGCCCAAGAGACCCAGTACTTC. Protein product: CSAPNKGQAQETQYF.

DNA for the CDR3: TGTGCCAGCACTGGGACTCCCGGAATGCAAGAGACCCAGTACTTC. Translated: CASTGTPGMQETQYF. The genes are TRBV6-6 and TRBJ2-5, with D tentatively TRBD2 (6 bases). The germline gives CDR1 MNHNY, CDR2 SVGAGI (reference sequence). V was cut by 7 bases and J by 2 bases, with 17 bases left in between. The CDR3 covers 15 residues.

This chain links TRBV7-2 with TRBJ2-5; 12 bases match TRBD2. The CDR3 has 18 residues. Germline CDR1 SGHTA, CDR2 FQGNSA. Unmatched junction bases numbered 11, after V lost 1 base and J lost 5 bases. The chain's CDR3 is CASSLVASGGAVDETQYF. CDR3 DNA sequence: TGTGCCAGCAGCTTAGTGGCTAGCGGGGGGGCAGTTGATGAGACCCAGTACTTC.

This clonotype was detected a few times. This sequence joins TRBV20-1 and TRBJ1-2; D is possibly TRBD1 (6 bases). Germline assignment: CDR1 DFQATT and CDR2 SNEGSKA (reference sequence). The CDR3 spans 14 residues. Trimming removed 5 bases from V and 2 bases from J, with 15 bases in between. The CDR3 DNA follows: TGCAGTGCTCGACCCGCGGGGGCCAACTATGGCTACACCTTC. Amino acids: CSARPAGANYGYTF.